A single sample is the source of the 13 T cell receptor beta chains below, sequenced in a study of T cell repertoires in cytomegalovirus infection. TCRdb ran MiXCR on the reads and lists one entry per CDR3 protein. This table holds fewer than 550,000 distinct CDR3 sequences, 30% to 40% found once. The sequenced sample consisted of PBMCs. The receptors come from a human donor in good health (CMV status not recorded). Some clones in this sample may be carry-over from other donors' samples.

The V and J genes are TRBV5-6 and TRBJ1-3; D ambiguous. Per germline, CDR1 SGHDT and CDR2 YYEEEE. Trimming stripped 3 bases from V and 2 bases from J, with 12 bases between. The CDR3 runs 15 residues. This chain's CDR3 is CASSYSDHTGNTIYF. In nucleotides, the CDR3 is TGTGCCAGCAGCTACTCCGACCACACTGGAAACACCATATATTTT.

Comment on this clonotype: This may be a read error: a much more frequent sequence differs by one nucleotide. The rearrangement links TRBV12-3 or TRBV12-4 to TRBJ1-5, with D perhaps TRBD1 (5 bases). The CDR3 totals 12 residues. The CDR3 loop is CSSSPGNQPQHF. The CDR3, as DNA: TGTTCCAGCAGTCCAGGGAATCAGCCCCAGCATTTT.

This clonotype has a count of ten or more. This rearrangement joins TRBV7-2 to TRBJ2-1; 10 nucleotides match TRBD2. The CDR3 runs to 16 residues. CDR1 and CDR2 (germline): SGHTA, FQGNSA. V lost 5 bases and J lost 10; bases outside the gene matches: 14. As DNA, the CDR3 is TGTGCCAGCAGCCCCCTTGGGGGTAGCGGGGGGTCGGAGCAGTTCTTC. It encodes CASSPLGGSGGSEQFF.

This clonotype was found a few times. This chain connects TRBV20-1 to TRBJ2-1, with a weak D call TRBD2 (6 bases). CDR1 DFQATT and CDR2 SNEGSKA come from the germline V gene (reference sequence). V dropped 0 bases and J dropped 5 bases, with 26 bases sitting between them. This CDR3 contains 19 residues. The CDR3 bases are TGCAGTGCTAGAGATATGGCGCGGGGAGCCTTCTTGGCGGACAATGAGCAGTTCTTC. Protein product: CSARDMARGAFLADNEQFF.

This clonotype was recorded a few times. The chain carries TRBV11-2 and TRBJ2-7, with TRBD2 identical over 9 bases. Trimming cost V 10 bases and J 0 bases; bases outside gene matches: 10. Germline lookup yields CDR1 SGHAT and CDR2 FQNNGV. CDR3 length: 15 residues. The CDR3 loop reads CATRRVAGVSYEQYF. CDR3 bases: TGTGCCACCCGAAGAGTAGCGGGGGTCTCCTACGAGCAGTACTTC.

This clonotype was recorded only once. The genes are TRBV25-1 and TRBJ1-2; D gene uncertain. Trimming took off 6 bases at V and 4 bases at J, with 12 bases between the two ends. From germline, CDR1 is MGHDK and CDR2 SYGVNS. CDR3 size: 13 residues. In DNA, the CDR3 is TGTGCCAGCAGCGAACAGACGCTCTATGGCTACACCTTC. Translation gives CASSEQTLYGYTF.

This clonotype appeared a single time. A read error may be the cause here, since a much bigger clone is one base away. This chain uses TRBV28 with TRBJ1-2; D perhaps matches TRBD1 (6 bases). From germline, CDR1 is MDHEN and CDR2 SYDVKM. Trimming removed 4 bases at V and 4 bases at J, with 16 bases between. CDR3 length: 15 amino acids. CDR3 nucleotides: TGTGCCAGCAGTTCCCTGAGACAGGTGATCTATGGCTACACCTTC. It translates to CASSSLRQVIYGYTF.

This clonotype has just one count. This chain connects TRBV19 to TRBJ2-3; 9 bases match TRBD2. Germline V gene sequence: CDR1 LNHDA, CDR2 SQIVND (reference sequence). V shed 5 bases and J 2 bases; nucleotides not matched to a gene: 8. This CDR3 comprises 16 residues. The CDR3: CASSVLAGAITDTQYF. The CDR3 bases are TGTGCCAGTAGTGTGTTAGCGGGGGCGATCACAGATACGCAGTATTTT.

This clonotype was recorded many times. The chain is built from TRBV28 and TRBJ1-5; possibly TRBD1 for D (5 bases). In germline, CDR1 is MDHEN, CDR2 SYDVKM. V dropped 6 bases and J dropped 8 bases, with 17 bases sitting between them. This CDR3 region has 14 residues. For the CDR3, the DNA is TGTGCCAGCAGCTCTGGGGGTAATACTGAGCCCCAGCATTTT. Protein sequence: CASSSGGNTEPQHF.

A remark on this clonotype: A much more abundant neighbour one base away suggests this may be a read error. The V call is TRBV7-2, the J call TRBJ2-7, with D perhaps TRBD1 (6 bases). CDR3 length: 15 residues. CDR1 is SGHTA and CDR2 is FQGNSA in the germline V gene. In nucleotides, the CDR3 is TGTGCCTGCAGCCCCTTCACAGGGTCGAACTACGAGCAGTACTTC. The encoded protein is CACSPFTGSNYEQYF.

Only one count was recorded for this clonotype. The CDR3 end shows no conserved phenylalanine or tryptophan, and so a read error is likely. This chain's CDR3 is CASSRPPPGAISGANVLTL. In DNA, the CDR3 is TGCGCCAGCAGCCGTCCCCCACCAGGCGCCATCTCTGGGGCCAACGTCCTGACTTTA. The V call is TRBV5-1, the J call TRBJ2-6; D ambiguous. CDR3 length: 19 amino acids. Trimming stripped 4 bases from V and 0 bases from J, with 20 bases between. The germline CDR1 and CDR2 sequences are SGHRS and YFSETQ.

V is TRBV18 and J is TRBJ2-5; 8 bases are a match to TRBD1. The CDR3 spans 15 residues. Per germline, CDR1 KGHSH and CDR2 LQKENI. With 0 bases clipped from V and 4 bases from J, the junction kept 4 bases outside the gene matches. CDR3 in amino acids: CASSPPQGAVETQYF. The CDR3 nucleotides are TGTGCCAGCTCACCACCTCAGGGGGCCGTAGAGACCCAGTACTTC.

This clonotype was picked up a small number of times. The chain employs TRBV14 and TRBJ2-1; D not certain. The germline V gene encodes CDR1 SGHDN and CDR2 FVKESK. V was trimmed by 4 bases and J by 7 bases, leaving 14 bases between them. The CDR3 length is 14 residues. CDR3 sequence (DNA): TGTGCCAGCAGCCCCAATGGGGTCCATAATGAGCAGTTCTTC. Its translation: CASSPNGVHNEQFF. The whole variable domain, filled in from reference TRBV14 and TRBJ2-1, reads EAGVTQFPSHSVIEKGQTVTLRCDPISGHDNLYWYRRVMGKEIKFLLHFVKESKQDESGMPNNRFLAERTGGTYSTLKVQPAELEDSGVYFCASSPNGVHNEQFFGPGTRLTVL.